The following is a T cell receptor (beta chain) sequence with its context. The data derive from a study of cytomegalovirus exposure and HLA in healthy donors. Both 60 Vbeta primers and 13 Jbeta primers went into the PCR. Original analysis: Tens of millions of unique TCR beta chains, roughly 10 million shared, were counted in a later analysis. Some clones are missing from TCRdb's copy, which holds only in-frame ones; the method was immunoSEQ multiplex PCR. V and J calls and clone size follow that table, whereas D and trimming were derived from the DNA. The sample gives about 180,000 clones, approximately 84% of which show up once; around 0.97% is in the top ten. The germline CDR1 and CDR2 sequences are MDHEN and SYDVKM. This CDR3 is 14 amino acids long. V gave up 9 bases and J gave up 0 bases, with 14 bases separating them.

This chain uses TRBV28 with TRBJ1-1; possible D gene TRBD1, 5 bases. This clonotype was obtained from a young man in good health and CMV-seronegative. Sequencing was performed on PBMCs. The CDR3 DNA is TGTGCCAGTATATCGACAGCTATGAACACTGAAGCTTTCTTT. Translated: CASISTAMNTEAFF.